This T cell receptor (beta chain) was recovered during a study of shared clonotypes between healthy human individuals (dated by TCRdb to about 2020). Regarding the complete study: A few men and a couple of women, aged 18 to 49 years, made up the cohort. Leukapheresis yielded between about 0.9 and 9 billion PBMCs per donor. The study deeply sequenced blood TCR repertoires of about 5 healthy adults to estimate repertoire size and the extent of clonotype sharing between individuals. To increase sequencing depth and limit assay-specific biases, different laboratories used diverse techniques to prepare libraries and sequence TCR repertoires. For each donor, CD4 naive and CD4 memory were each given three plates, CD8 naive was given two plates, and CD8 memory was given one plate.

V is pruned by 1 base and J by 2 bases, leaving 4 bases of the junction without a gene match. The CDR1 and CDR2 encoded by the germline V gene are SGHVS and FNYEAQ. Inclusive of the bounding cysteine and phenylalanine, the CDR3 is 15 residues long. Only the CDR3 portion is preserved as DNA: 45 bases, with reading frame beginning at the first base. Using the deep immunoSEQ assay, TCR CDR3 regions were amplified from genomic DNA by multiplex PCR. Genomic DNA extracted from each cell subset was distributed evenly over all wells of several immunoSEQ 96-well plates, and each plate served as one replicate. Each replicate PCR for sorted subsets received about 220 ng genomic DNA, equal to tens of thousands of T cell genomes. Purified libraries were measured with a Qubit 3.0 fluorometer, size-checked on a Bioanalyzer 2100, and measured again with the KAPA Library Quantification kit. Each immunoSEQ 96-well plate was sequenced on its own single-read 150-cycle Illumina NextSeq 550 flow cell. The original methods were these. Because only junctional sequences without quality scores were contained in the immunoSEQ output, filtering matching that applied to full-length reads could not be performed. To assign V/J genes and CDR3, sequences were annotated against IMGT germline references using PyIR, a Python wrapper for IgBLAST v1.9. Reads were removed for weak V/J assignments (E-value above 1e-6), missing CDR3, stop codons, out-of-frame junctions, or ambiguous translated residues. A V3J clonotype was defined by an identical inferred V gene, J gene, and CDR3 amino acid sequence. Percentage overlap between repertoires was calculated by dividing the number of shared unique clonotypes by the size of the smaller repertoire. Three approaches were used to assess repertoire richness: RTK rarefaction, the Chao1 estimator, and Recon v2.1 estimates of unobserved clonotypes. For all TCRbeta clonotypes obtained by the gDNA method from several donors, generation probabilities were computed with OLGA. As stored in TCRdb, this immuneACCESS dataset retains in-frame rearrangements with V and J assigned. A fraction of the clones does not appear; measured against another copy, unresolved V genes explain less than half of the discrepancy, and the remainder lacks a known reason. The V and J calls and clone size were taken over from that table, and D and trimming were inferred from the DNA. The sample table holds 1.5 million to 1.9 million clones, of which 95% to 99% were seen once. The ten top clones hold roughly 0.42% of the sample.

Points the paper makes about the study in general: Higher generation probabilities were observed for clonotypes shared by all four sorted-subset donors than for non-shared clonotypes. Incomplete sequencing was indicated by rarefaction of sorted-subset datasets, despite the large sequencing depth. Because the study included only a small number of donors, the genetic and exposure-history diversity represented was limited. Sampling was restricted to blood, and TCR repertoires in tissues likely differ from the TCR repertoires found in blood. Estimated clonotype richness was generally larger for naive than for memory subsets. Based on pairwise subsampling, the degree of clonotype sharing among donors was expected to be affected by sequencing depth. When several donors were compared, the shared fraction of clonotypes was about 5% for naive CD4, around 3.5% for naive CD8, 2% to 2.5% for memory CD4, and 0.35% to 0.4% for memory CD8.

The donors were healthy, HIV-negative adults who had no recently reported acute infections or vaccinations. Every donor was a Caucasian adult living in Nashville, Tennessee, USA. CD4+ T cells were enriched through magnetic negative selection, after which naive cells were positively selected on CD45RA and the remaining negative fraction served as the memory subset. Blood was collected by leukapheresis, and PBMCs were isolated by Ficoll-Histopaque density gradient centrifugation and then cryopreserved in liquid nitrogen vapor phase. Analytical flow cytometry was used to check the purity and quantity of every magnetically sorted T cell population. Genomic DNA was isolated from every sorted fraction and measured by UV absorbance on a Nanodrop 2000c. On this clone: Its recognized antigen is unknown. Base qualities are not recorded, but no much larger clone differs from it by a single base.

Sequenced input: naive CD4+ T cells sorted from blood. The cell subset or site label of this sample denotes: CD45RA+ positively selected. This chain joins TRBV7-6 to TRBJ2-7; the junction holds 8 bases that match TRBD1. The source of this sequence is a man aged 25 to 40 in good health. The CDR3 region: CASSLGGQGAYEQYF. The nucleotide sequence reads TGTGCCAGCAGCTTAGGCGGACAGGGCGCCTACGAGCAGTACTTC. Outside the CDR3, residues come from the reference TRBV7-6 and TRBJ2-7 proteins, so the full variable domain is: GAGVSQSPRYKVTKRGQDVALRCDPISGHVSLYWYRQALGQGPEFLTYFNYEAQQDKSGLPNDRFSAERPEGSISTLTIQRTEQRDSAMYRCASSLGGQGAYEQYFGPGTRLTVT.